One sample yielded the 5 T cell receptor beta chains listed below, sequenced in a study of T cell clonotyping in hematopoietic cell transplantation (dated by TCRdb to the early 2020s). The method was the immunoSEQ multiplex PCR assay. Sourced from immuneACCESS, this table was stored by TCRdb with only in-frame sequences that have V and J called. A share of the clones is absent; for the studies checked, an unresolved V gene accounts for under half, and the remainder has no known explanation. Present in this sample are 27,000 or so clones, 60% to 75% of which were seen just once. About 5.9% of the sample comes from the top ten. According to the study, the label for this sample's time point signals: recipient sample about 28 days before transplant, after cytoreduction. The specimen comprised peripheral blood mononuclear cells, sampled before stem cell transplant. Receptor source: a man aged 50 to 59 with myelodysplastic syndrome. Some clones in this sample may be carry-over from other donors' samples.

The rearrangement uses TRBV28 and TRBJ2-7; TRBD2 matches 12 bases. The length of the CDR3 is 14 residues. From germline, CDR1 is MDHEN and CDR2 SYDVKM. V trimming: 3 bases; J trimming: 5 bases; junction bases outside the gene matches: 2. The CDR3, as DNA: TGTGCCAGCAGTTTGACTAGCGGGAGTAACGAGCAGTACTTC. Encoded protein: CASSLTSGSNEQYF. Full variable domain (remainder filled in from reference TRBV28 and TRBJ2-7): DVKVTQSSRYLVKRTGEKVFLECVQDMDHENMFWYRQDPGLGLRLIYFSYDVKMKEKGDIPEGYSVSREKKERFSLILESASTNQTSMYLCASSLTSGSNEQYFGPGTRLTVT.

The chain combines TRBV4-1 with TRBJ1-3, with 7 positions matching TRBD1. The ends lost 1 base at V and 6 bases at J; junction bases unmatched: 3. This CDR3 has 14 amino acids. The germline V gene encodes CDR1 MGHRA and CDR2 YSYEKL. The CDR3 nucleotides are TGCGCCAGCAGCCAAGGACAGGGTACAAACACCATATATTTT. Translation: CASSQGQGTNTIYF.

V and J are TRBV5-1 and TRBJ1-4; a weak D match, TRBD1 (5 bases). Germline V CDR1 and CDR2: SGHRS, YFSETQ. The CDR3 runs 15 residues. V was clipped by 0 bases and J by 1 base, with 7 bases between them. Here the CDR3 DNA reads TGCGCCAGCAGCTTGGGACAGATAACTAATGAAAAACTGTTTTTT. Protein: CASSLGQITNEKLFF. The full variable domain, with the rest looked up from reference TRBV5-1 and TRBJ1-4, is KAGVTQTPRYLIKTRGQQVTLSCSPISGHRSVSWYQQTPGQGLQFLFEYFSETQRNKGNFPGRFSGRQFSNSRSEMNVSTLELGDSALYLCASSLGQITNEKLFFGSGTQLSVL.

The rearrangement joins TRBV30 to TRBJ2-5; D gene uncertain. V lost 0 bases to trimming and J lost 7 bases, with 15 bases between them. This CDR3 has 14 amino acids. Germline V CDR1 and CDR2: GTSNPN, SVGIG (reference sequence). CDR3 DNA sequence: TGTGCCTGGAGTGTAGACCCGTATCTAAGGACCCAGTACTTC. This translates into CAWSVDPYLRTQYF.

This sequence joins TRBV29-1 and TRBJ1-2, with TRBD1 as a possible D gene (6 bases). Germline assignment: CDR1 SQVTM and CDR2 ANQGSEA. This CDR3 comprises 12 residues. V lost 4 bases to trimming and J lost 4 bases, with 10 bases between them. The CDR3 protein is CSVGQAPYGYTF. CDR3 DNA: TGCAGCGTTGGACAGGCTCCCTATGGCTACACCTTC.